The 2 T cell receptor beta chains reported below all come from one sample, sequenced in a study of blood T cell repertoires in COVID-19. The repertoire was sequenced with immunoSEQ multiplex PCR; TCRdb's copy has only in-frame clones and lacks some. The sample contains roughly 100,000 clones, around 80% of which appear only once. Material: peripheral blood. Receptors were obtained from a man older than 75 with COVID-19, enrolled during active disease.

The chain combines TRBV5-8 with TRBJ2-3; D not certain. This CDR3 is built from 15 residues. Trimming took 0 bases from V and 0 from J, leaving 8 bases between them. From germline, CDR1 is SGHTS and CDR2 YDEGEE. DNA of the CDR3: TGTGCCAGCAGCTTGGGAGGCTCTAGCACAGATACGCAGTATTTT. Encoded protein: CASSLGGSSTDTQYF.

This clone was counted only a few times. This rearrangement joins TRBV19 to TRBJ1-6; TRBD1 matches 7 bases. V lost 4 bases, J lost 8 bases, and 8 bases stayed unmatched. Per the germline V gene, CDR1 is LNHDA and CDR2 is SQIVND (reference sequence). The CDR3 loop spans 15 amino acids. CDR3 sequence (DNA): TGTGCCAGTAGTAGTGGGGCTGGGACAGATTCACCCCTCCACTTT. Encoded protein: CASSSGAGTDSPLHF. Combining the CDR3 with reference TRBV19 and TRBJ1-6 gives the whole variable domain DGGITQSPKYLFRKEGQNVTLSCEQNLNHDAMYWYRQDPGQGLRLIYYSQIVNDFQKGDIAEGYSVSREKKESFPLTVTSAQKNPTAFYLCASSSGAGTDSPLHFGNGTRLTVT.